The 22 T cell receptor beta chains presented below share a single source sample, sequenced in a study of blood T cell repertoires in COVID-19. Clones were read by immunoSEQ multiplex PCR, and TCRdb kept only the in-frame ones, dropping some. The top ten clones hold less than 2% of a sample with almost 400,000 clones, about 90% of them seen once. What was sequenced was PBMCs or T cells enriched from blood (not recorded which). All receptors derive from a woman in her 30s who had recovered from COVID-19.

For the CDR3, the DNA is TGTGCCAGCAGTGAATTGATGGGAGGGACCGGCTACACCTTC. This gives the protein CASSELMGGTGYTF. The gene calls are TRBV2 and TRBJ1-2; tentatively, D is TRBD1 (5 bases). CDR1 and CDR2 from the germline V gene are SNHLY and FYNNEI. The V gene lost 2 bases and the J gene lost 8 bases, with 15 bases spanning the gap. This CDR3 has 14 residues.

The chain couples TRBV5-1 to TRBJ2-4; 7 bases agree with TRBD2. The CDR3 has 17 residues. The germline V gene encodes CDR1 SGHRS and CDR2 YFSETQ. Unmatched junction bases numbered 10, after V lost 0 bases and J lost 4 bases. DNA for the CDR3: TGCGCCAGCAGCTTGGGGGTATGGCCTAGCGGAAAAAACATTCAGTACTTC. Residues: CASSLGVWPSGKNIQYF.

This chain links TRBV24-1 with TRBJ2-1; 8 bases fit TRBD1. There are 16 residues in the CDR3. The J segment lost 5 bases and the V segment lost 3 bases, leaving 8 bases of the junction unmatched. Germline CDR1 is KGHDR and CDR2 is SFDVKD. The DNA of the CDR3 is TGTGCCACCAGTGATGGACCCGGGACAGGCAACAATGAGCAGTTCTTC. Translated: CATSDGPGTGNNEQFF.

CDR3 in amino acids: CASSYSFRDRGQDNEKLFF. The CDR3 coding sequence is TGTGCCAGCAGTTACTCGTTCCGGGACAGGGGGCAGGATAATGAAAAACTGTTTTTT. This chain links TRBV6-2 or TRBV6-3 with TRBJ1-4; 12 nucleotides line up with TRBD1. Trimming took 0 bases from V and 4 from J; bases not matched to a gene: 9. CDR1 and CDR2 (germline): MNHEY, SVGEGT. This CDR3 is 19 amino acids long.

The chain recombines TRBV29-1 with TRBJ1-1, with 8 bases matching TRBD1. This CDR3 comprises 15 residues. Trimming at V came to 4 bases and at J to 11 bases, leaving 18 bases not matched to a gene. The germline CDR1 and CDR2 sequences are SQVTM and ANQGSEA. The CDR3 DNA sequence: TGCAGCGTTGTGAGGAGGACAGGGAGTTTGGTTGACGCTTTCTTT. Translating it yields CSVVRRTGSLVDAFF.

Points on this clone: The sample carries other DNA sequences with the same CDR3. CDR3 in DNA: TGTGCCAGCAGTGACCTGACCGGGGAGCTGTTTTTT. Protein product: CASSDLTGELFF. The V and J genes are TRBV6-1 and TRBJ2-2; D is ambiguous. V was trimmed by 3 bases and J by 5 bases, leaving 4 bases between them. CDR3 size: 12 residues. The germline gives CDR1 MNHNS, CDR2 SASEGT.

To note about this clone: In the same sample, other DNA sequences code for this CDR3. This sequence joins TRBV3-1 (or the pseudogene TRBV3-2) and TRBJ2-3, with D perhaps matching TRBD2 (5 bases). The CDR3 runs 14 residues. The germline V and J ends were trimmed by 3 bases and 5 bases, with 12 bases remaining between them. Germline CDR1 is LGHDT and CDR2 is YNNKEL (reference sequence). The CDR3 spells CASSQDSGRDTQYF. CDR3 in DNA: TGTGCCAGCAGCCAGGACTCCGGCAGAGATACGCAGTATTTT.

V gene TRBV27 combines with J gene TRBJ1-2; D is perhaps TRBD1 (5 bases). The V end was cut by 8 bases, the J end by 0 bases, with 19 bases between. CDR1 is MNHEY and CDR2 is SMNVEV in the germline V gene (reference sequence). This CDR3 has 16 amino acids. The CDR3 region is CASALYPGRANYGYTF. The CDR3 nucleotides read TGTGCCAGCGCTTTATATCCCGGCAGGGCTAACTATGGCTACACCTTC.

This chain connects TRBV28 to TRBJ2-1; TRBD2 matches 8 bases. After removal of 11 bases from V and 5 bases from J, the junction contained 17 bases not matched to a gene. This CDR3 contains 16 residues. Germline V gene sequence: CDR1 MDHEN, CDR2 SYDVKM. The chain's CDR3 is CAPLVVAGNVNNEQFF. DNA for the CDR3: TGTGCCCCCCTCGTAGTAGCGGGAAATGTTAACAATGAGCAGTTCTTC. Filled out from reference TRBV28 and TRBJ2-1, the complete variable domain reads DVKVTQSSRYLVKRTGEKVFLECVQDMDHENMFWYRQDPGLGLRLIYFSYDVKMKEKGDIPEGYSVSREKKERFSLILESASTNQTSMYLCAPLVVAGNVNNEQFFGPGTRLTVL.

The chain combines TRBV7-9 with TRBJ1-1; 7 bases line up with TRBD1. V dropped 3 bases and J dropped 1; count of bases not matched to a gene: 5. Germline CDR1 reads SEHNR; CDR2 reads FQNEAQ (reference sequence). This CDR3 region has 15 residues. This CDR3 reads CASSFPTGKNTEAFF. CDR3 nucleotides: TGTGCCAGCAGCTTCCCGACAGGGAAGAACACTGAAGCTTTCTTT.

V usage is TRBV4-3 and J usage is TRBJ2-5; the D is unclear. V gave up 0 bases and J gave up 3 bases, with 8 bases separating them. CDR1 and CDR2 (germline): LGHNA, YSLEER. The CDR3 is 14 residues long. CDR3 in DNA: TGCGCCAGCAGCCAAGATAATCTTGAAGAGACCCAGTACTTC. Its translation is CASSQDNLEETQYF.

This sequence joins TRBV19 and TRBJ2-5; TRBD1 agrees at 7 bases. Germline CDR1 LNHDA, CDR2 SQIVND (reference sequence). J was trimmed by 2 bases and V by 3 bases; bases with no gene match: 6. The CDR3 has 15 amino acids. CDR3 protein: CASSIPGQPQETQYF. The DNA of the CDR3 is TGTGCCAGTAGTATTCCGGGACAGCCACAAGAGACCCAGTACTTC.

This clone was seen more than once but under ten times. The rearrangement joins TRBV30 to TRBJ1-5, with D perhaps matching TRBD1 (5 bases). Per germline, CDR1 GTSNPN and CDR2 SVGIG (reference sequence). Trimming removed 4 bases from V and 5 bases from J, with 12 bases in between. The CDR3 has 13 residues. CDR3 in DNA: TGTGCCTGGAACAATGGGGCCCATCAGCCCCAGCATTTT. Translation: CAWNNGAHQPQHF.

This clone has ten or more counts. Distinct nucleotide sequences in the sample also encode this CDR3. V gene TRBV6-5 combines with J gene TRBJ2-7; tentative D call: TRBD2 (5 bases). Per germline, CDR1 MNHEY and CDR2 SVGAGI. This CDR3 is 12 amino acids long. V shed 6 bases and J shed 1 base, with 7 bases lying between them. The CDR3 nucleotides are TGTGCCAGCAGCTCGGGATCCTACGAGCAGTACTTC. This encodes CASSSGSYEQYF.

The table lists this clone with a few counts. The chain combines TRBV19 with TRBJ1-1; possibly TRBD1 for D (5 bases). Trimming took off 7 bases at V and 3 bases at J, with 18 bases between the two ends. From germline, CDR1 is LNHDA and CDR2 SQIVND (reference sequence). The CDR3 consists of 15 residues. Written as DNA, the CDR3 is TGTGCCAGTACCAGAAACGGGGGGTTGGACACTGAAGCTTTCTTT. Its protein is CASTRNGGLDTEAFF.

The chain links TRBV11-2 to TRBJ2-7; TRBD1 agrees at 7 bases. Germline trimming cut 1 base from V and 0 bases from J; bases unmatched to any gene: 6. There are 16 residues in the CDR3. From germline, CDR1 is SGHAT and CDR2 FQNNGV. The CDR3 region has the DNA TGTGCCAGCAGCTTAGTACCGGACAGGAGCTCCTACGAGCAGTACTTC. Translating it yields CASSLVPDRSSYEQYF.

The rearrangement uses TRBV11-2 and TRBJ1-4; D remains unclear. This CDR3 comprises 15 residues. V lost 0 bases to trimming and J lost 8 bases, with 13 bases between them. CDR1 is SGHAT, CDR2 FQNNGV, per germline. The CDR3 coding sequence is TGTGCCAGCAGCTTAGACCCAGGCAGACACGAAAAACTGTTTTTT. Protein sequence: CASSLDPGRHEKLFF.

The V and J genes are TRBV7-9 and TRBJ1-5; tentative D call: TRBD1 (6 bases). CDR3 length equals 16 residues. Germline V CDR1 and CDR2: SEHNR, FQNEAQ (reference sequence). The V gene lost 5 bases and the J gene lost 2 bases, with 16 bases spanning the gap. CDR3 sequence reads: CASSLGAGPGNQPQHF. The CDR3 coding sequence is TGTGCCAGCAGCCTGGGGGCCGGGCCCGGCAATCAGCCCCAGCATTTT.

This clone was counted only a few times. The CDR3 DNA sequence: TGTGCCAGCAGTTCCGACAGGGAGGTAACTGGCTATGGCTACACCTTC. It translates to CASSSDREVTGYGYTF. V and J are TRBV27 and TRBJ1-2; TRBD1 matches 7 bases. With V trimmed by 4 bases and J by 4 bases, 12 bases remained unmatched. The germline gives CDR1 MNHEY, CDR2 SMNVEV (reference sequence). The CDR3 runs 16 residues.

This clone was seen a handful of times. The V call is TRBV20-1, the J call TRBJ1-1; D not resolved. Per the germline V gene, CDR1 is DFQATT and CDR2 is SNEGSKA (reference sequence). The CDR3 totals 13 residues. V gave up 3 bases and J gave up 1 base, with 9 bases separating them. The CDR3 region is CSASVRGNTEAFF. CDR3 DNA sequence: TGCAGTGCTAGTGTGCGAGGGAACACTGAAGCTTTCTTT.

This chain uses TRBV21-1 with TRBJ1-3; TRBD1, the table's D call, was not compared with the DNA. TRBV21-1 has pseudogene status. The CDR3 loop spans 19 amino acids. In nucleotides, the CDR3 is TGTGCCAGCAGCACCCGACAGGGGGCTCGACTAAGCTCTGGAAACACCATATATTTT. Its protein product is CASSTRQGARLSSGNTIYF.

V is TRBV5-1 and J is TRBJ1-2; D gene unclear. This CDR3 has 15 residues. The germline gives CDR1 SGHRS, CDR2 YFSETQ. V was clipped by 3 bases and J by 2 bases, with 14 bases between them. The CDR3 loop is CASSSSAGSNYGYTF. The CDR3 coding sequence is TGCGCCAGCAGCTCCTCGGCGGGGAGCAACTATGGCTACACCTTC.